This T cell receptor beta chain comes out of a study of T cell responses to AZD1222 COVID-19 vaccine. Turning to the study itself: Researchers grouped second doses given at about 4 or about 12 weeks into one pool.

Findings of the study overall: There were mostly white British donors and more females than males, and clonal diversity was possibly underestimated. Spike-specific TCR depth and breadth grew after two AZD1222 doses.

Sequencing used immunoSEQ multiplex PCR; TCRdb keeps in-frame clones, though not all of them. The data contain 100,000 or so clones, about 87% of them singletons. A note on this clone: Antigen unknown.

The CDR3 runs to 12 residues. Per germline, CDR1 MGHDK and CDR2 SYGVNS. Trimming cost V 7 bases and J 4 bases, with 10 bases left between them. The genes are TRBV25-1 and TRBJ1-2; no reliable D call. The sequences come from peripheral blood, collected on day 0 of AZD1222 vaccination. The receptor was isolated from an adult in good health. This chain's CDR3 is CASTGSVYGYTF. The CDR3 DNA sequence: TGTGCCAGCACTGGCTCCGTCTATGGCTACACCTTC.